One sample yielded the 10 T cell receptor beta chains listed below, sequenced in a study of cytomegalovirus exposure and HLA in healthy donors. Primers for the PCR totalled 60 Vbeta and 13 Jbeta. Libraries were prepared by immunoSEQ multiplex PCR; TCRdb keeps only in-frame clonotypes and omits some of them. The sample carries under 200,000 clones, roughly 75% recorded once. The sample was PBMCs. The receptors were gathered from a male donor in good health and CMV-seronegative.

In this sample, this clone turned up a few times. The J gene is TRBJ2-3, the V gene TRBV30; D might be TRBD2 (6 bases). The CDR3 length is 11 residues. Per the germline V gene, CDR1 is GTSNPN and CDR2 is SVGIG (reference sequence). Trimming shortened V by 4 bases and J by 9 bases, and 11 bases separated the two germline ends. The CDR3 DNA follows: TGTGCCTGGATGACCCGGGGGACGCAGTATTTT. Its translation: CAWMTRGTQYF.

The chain couples TRBV14 to TRBJ1-3; 7 bases fit TRBD1. The CDR3 sequence is 16 residues long. Per germline, CDR1 SGHDN and CDR2 FVKESK. Germline trimming cut 2 bases from V and 3 bases from J; bases unmatched to any gene: 7. The CDR3 sequence is CASSQWDRFRGNTIYF. The DNA of the CDR3 is TGTGCCAGCAGCCAATGGGACAGATTCCGTGGAAACACCATATATTTT.

This clone has a single count. CDR3 bases: TGTGCCAGCAGGAGTAGCGGGGACACGCAGTATTTT. Translation: CASRSSGDTQYF. The gene calls are TRBV6-5 and TRBJ2-3; 8 bases are a match to TRBD2. In germline, CDR1 is MNHEY, CDR2 SVGAGI. The CDR3 extends over 12 amino acids. J was trimmed by 9 bases and V by 6 bases; bases with no gene match: 5.

This clone came up a few times. This chain connects TRBV7-8 to TRBJ1-1, with 10 nucleotides matching TRBD1. The length of the CDR3 is 13 residues. The V segment lost 3 bases and the J segment 11 bases; nucleotides outside the gene matches: 6. Germline CDR1 and CDR2: SGHVS and FQNEAQ. The DNA for the CDR3 is TGTGCCAGCAGCTTGGAAAGACAGGGGGCGGCTTTCTTT. Translating it yields CASSLERQGAAFF.

V is TRBV5-1 and J is TRBJ2-1, with 9 bases fitting TRBD1. V gave up 2 bases and J gave up 4 bases; unmatched junction bases: 4. Per germline, CDR1 SGHRS and CDR2 YFSETQ. This CDR3 is built from 15 residues. As DNA, the CDR3 is TGCGCCAGCAGCTTCGGACAGGGGTCGTACAATGAGCAGTTCTTC. Translation gives CASSFGQGSYNEQFF.

The rearrangement links TRBV5-1 to TRBJ2-3, with D unresolved. The CDR3 totals 15 residues. The germline CDR1 and CDR2 sequences are SGHRS and YFSETQ. The V and J ends lost 0 bases and 0 bases respectively, with 8 bases between them. In nucleotides, the CDR3 is TGCGCCAGCAGCTTGGAGCAGGCTAGCACAGATACGCAGTATTTT. It specifies CASSLEQASTDTQYF.

This chain joins TRBV2 and TRBJ2-7, with D possibly TRBD2 on 5 matching bases. Per the germline V gene, CDR1 is SNHLY and CDR2 is FYNNEI. CDR3 size: 18 residues. V shed 8 bases and J shed 0 bases, with 26 bases lying between them. CDR3 loop: CASSLRSSAFTSSYEQYF. Here the CDR3 DNA reads TGTGCCAGCTCTTTGAGGAGTAGCGCCTTTACGAGCTCCTACGAGCAGTACTTC.

In nucleotides, the CDR3 is TGTGCCAGCAGTTCCCGACAGGGGGCACGAGCAGCTTTCTTT. Protein product: CASSSRQGARAAFF. V gene TRBV6-1 combines with J gene TRBJ1-1; 10 bases are a match to TRBD1. The CDR3 extends over 14 amino acids. V gave up 5 bases and J gave up 10 bases; unmatched junction bases: 10. The V gene's germline CDR1 is MNHNS and CDR2 SASEGT.

V gene TRBV28 combines with J gene TRBJ2-2; D remains ambiguous. This CDR3 has 15 residues. Germline-derived CDR1 and CDR2 are MDHEN and SYDVKM. Trimming removed 3 bases from V and 8 bases from J, with 16 bases in between. CDR3 loop: CASSFMGRRNGELFF. CDR3 coding DNA: TGTGCCAGCAGTTTCATGGGTCGGCGGAATGGGGAGCTGTTTTTT.

This clone was found a few times. Relative to the germline gene, one junction end is altered; a read error may explain this. The J gene is TRBJ2-2, the V gene TRBV5-6, with 9 nucleotides matching TRBD1. CDR3 length: 14 residues. Per the germline V gene, CDR1 is SGHDT and CDR2 is YYEEEE. The CDR3 DNA reads as TGTGCCAGCAGCTTGGGGGCTACAGGGGGCGCTGGTGATTTT. Protein product: CASSLGATGGAGDF. Full variable domain (rest looked up from reference TRBV5-6 and TRBJ2-2): DAGVTQSPTHLIKTRGQQVTLRCSPKSGHDTVSWYQQALGQGPQFIFQYYEEEERQRGNFPDRFSGHQFPNYSSELNVNALLLGDSALYLCASSLGATGGAGDFGEGSRLTVL.